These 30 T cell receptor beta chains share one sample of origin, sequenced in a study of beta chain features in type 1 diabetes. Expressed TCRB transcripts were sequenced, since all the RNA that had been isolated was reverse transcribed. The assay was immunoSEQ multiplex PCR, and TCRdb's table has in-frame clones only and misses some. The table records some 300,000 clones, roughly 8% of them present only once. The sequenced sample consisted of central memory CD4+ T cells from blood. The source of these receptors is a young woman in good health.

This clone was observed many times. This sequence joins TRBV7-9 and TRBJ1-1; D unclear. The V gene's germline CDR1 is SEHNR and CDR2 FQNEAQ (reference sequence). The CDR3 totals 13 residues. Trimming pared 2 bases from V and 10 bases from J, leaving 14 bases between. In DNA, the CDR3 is TGTGCCAGCAGCTTATATCAGGCTTCGGTAGCTTTCTTT. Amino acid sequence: CASSLYQASVAFF.

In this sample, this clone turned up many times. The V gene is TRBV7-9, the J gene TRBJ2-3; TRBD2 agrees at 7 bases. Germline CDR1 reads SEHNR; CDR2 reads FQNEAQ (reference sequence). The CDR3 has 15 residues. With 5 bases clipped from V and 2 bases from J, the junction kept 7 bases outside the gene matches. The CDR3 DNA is TGTGCCAGCAGCGTTAGCGGGCCTATCACAGATACGCAGTATTTT. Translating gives CASSVSGPITDTQYF.

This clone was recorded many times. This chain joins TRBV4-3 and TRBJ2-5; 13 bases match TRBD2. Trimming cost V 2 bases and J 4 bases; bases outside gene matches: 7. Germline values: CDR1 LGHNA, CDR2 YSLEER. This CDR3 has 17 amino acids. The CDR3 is CASSQHIGTSGVETQYF. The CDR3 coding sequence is TGCGCCAGCAGCCAACACATCGGGACTAGCGGGGTAGAGACCCAGTACTTC.

This CDR3 reads CASTLPGQPQHF. CDR3 bases: TGTGCCAGCACCCTCCCGGGACAGCCCCAGCATTTT. The chain recombines TRBV7-2 with TRBJ1-5; no reliable D call. Germline CDR1 reads SGHTA; CDR2 reads FQGNSA. The CDR3 runs 12 residues. V lost 7 bases and J lost 7, with 11 bases in between.

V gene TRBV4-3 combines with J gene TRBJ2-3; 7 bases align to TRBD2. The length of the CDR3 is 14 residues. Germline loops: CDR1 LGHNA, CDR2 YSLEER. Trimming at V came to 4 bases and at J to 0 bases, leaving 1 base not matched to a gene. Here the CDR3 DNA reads TGCGCCAGCAGCCTCGGGAGGAGCACAGATACGCAGTATTTT. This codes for CASSLGRSTDTQYF.

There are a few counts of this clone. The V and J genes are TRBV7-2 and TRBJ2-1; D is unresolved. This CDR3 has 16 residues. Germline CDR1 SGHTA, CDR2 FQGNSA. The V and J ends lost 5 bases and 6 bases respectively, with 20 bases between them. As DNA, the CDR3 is TGTGCCAGCAGCCAAGACCTGACGATAGTTGCCAATGAGCAGTTCTTC. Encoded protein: CASSQDLTIVANEQFF.

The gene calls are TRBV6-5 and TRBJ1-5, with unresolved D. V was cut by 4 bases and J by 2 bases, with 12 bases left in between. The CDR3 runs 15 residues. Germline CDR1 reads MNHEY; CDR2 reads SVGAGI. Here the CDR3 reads CASSLGRRGNQPQHF. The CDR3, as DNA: TGTGCCAGCAGTTTAGGCAGACGGGGCAATCAGCCCCAGCATTTT.

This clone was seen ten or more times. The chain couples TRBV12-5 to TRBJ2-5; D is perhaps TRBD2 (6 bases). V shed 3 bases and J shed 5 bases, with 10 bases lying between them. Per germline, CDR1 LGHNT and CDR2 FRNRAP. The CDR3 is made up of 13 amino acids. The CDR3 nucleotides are TGTGCTAGTGGTTTTCACGGAGGGGAGACCCAGTACTTC. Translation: CASGFHGGETQYF.

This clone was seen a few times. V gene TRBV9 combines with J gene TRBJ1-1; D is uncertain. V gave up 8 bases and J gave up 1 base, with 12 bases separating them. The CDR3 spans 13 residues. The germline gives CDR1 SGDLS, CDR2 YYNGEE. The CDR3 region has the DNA TGTGCCAGAAGAGCGGCCCAGAACACTGAAGCTTTCTTT. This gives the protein CARRAAQNTEAFF.

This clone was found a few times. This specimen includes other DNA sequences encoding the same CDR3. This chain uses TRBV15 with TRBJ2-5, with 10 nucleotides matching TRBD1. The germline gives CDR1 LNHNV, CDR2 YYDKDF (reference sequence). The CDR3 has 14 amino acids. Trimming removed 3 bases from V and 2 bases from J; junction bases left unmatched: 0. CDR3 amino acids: CATSRDRGQETQYF. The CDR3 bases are TGTGCCACCAGCAGGGACAGGGGGCAAGAGACCCAGTACTTC.

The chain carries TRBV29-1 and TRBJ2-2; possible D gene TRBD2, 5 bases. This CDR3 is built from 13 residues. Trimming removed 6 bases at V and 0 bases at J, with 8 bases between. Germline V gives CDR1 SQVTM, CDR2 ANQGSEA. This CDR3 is CSVRDPNTGELFF. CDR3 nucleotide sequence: TGCAGCGTACGGGATCCGAACACCGGGGAGCTGTTTTTT.

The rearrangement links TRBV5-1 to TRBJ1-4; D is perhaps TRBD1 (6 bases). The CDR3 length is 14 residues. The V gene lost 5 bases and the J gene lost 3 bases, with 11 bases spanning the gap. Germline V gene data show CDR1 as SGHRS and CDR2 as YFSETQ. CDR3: CASSSRGPNEKLFF. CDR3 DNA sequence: TGCGCCAGCAGTTCCAGGGGACCTAATGAAAAACTGTTTTTT. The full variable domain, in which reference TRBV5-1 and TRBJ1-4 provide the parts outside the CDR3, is KAGVTQTPRYLIKTRGQQVTLSCSPISGHRSVSWYQQTPGQGLQFLFEYFSETQRNKGNFPGRFSGRQFSNSRSEMNVSTLELGDSALYLCASSSRGPNEKLFFGSGTQLSVL.

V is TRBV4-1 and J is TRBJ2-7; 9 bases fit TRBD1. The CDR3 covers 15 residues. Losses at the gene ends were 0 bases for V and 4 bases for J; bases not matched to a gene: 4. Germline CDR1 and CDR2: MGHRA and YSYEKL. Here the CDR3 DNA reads TGCGCCAGCAGCCAAGAGCACGGACAGGGGTACGAGCAGTACGTC. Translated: CASSQEHGQGYEQYV.

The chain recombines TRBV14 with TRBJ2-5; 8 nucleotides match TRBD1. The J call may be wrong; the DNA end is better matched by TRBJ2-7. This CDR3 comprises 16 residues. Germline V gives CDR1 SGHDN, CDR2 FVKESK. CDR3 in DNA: TGTGCCAGCAGCCGCCTGGACAGGGCCGGACTTTACGAGCAGTACTTC. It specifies CASSRLDRAGLYEQYF.

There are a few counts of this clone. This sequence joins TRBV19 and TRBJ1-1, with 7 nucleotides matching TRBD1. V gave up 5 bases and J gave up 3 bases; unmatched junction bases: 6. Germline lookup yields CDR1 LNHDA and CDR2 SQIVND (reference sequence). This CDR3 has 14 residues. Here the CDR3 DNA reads TGTGCCAGTAGTTACTACAGGGGAGACACTGAAGCTTTCTTT. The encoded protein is CASSYYRGDTEAFF.

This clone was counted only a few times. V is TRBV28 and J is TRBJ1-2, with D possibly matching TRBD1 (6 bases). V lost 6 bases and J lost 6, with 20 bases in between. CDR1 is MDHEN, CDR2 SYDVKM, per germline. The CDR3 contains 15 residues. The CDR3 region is CASSLPRGQGDGYTF. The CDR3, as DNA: TGTGCCAGCAGCCTACCACGGGGACAAGGAGATGGCTACACCTTC.

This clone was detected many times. The CDR3 coding sequence is TGTGCCAGCAGAGTTCCCCTAGGTCTAGGGGGGACGAACACCGGGGAGCTGTTTTTT. This sequence encodes CASRVPLGLGGTNTGELFF. The chain links TRBV28 to TRBJ2-2; D might be TRBD1 or TRBD2, each matching 6 bases. The ends were cut back, 6 bases at V and 0 bases at J, with 23 bases in the middle. Germline V gene data show CDR1 as MDHEN and CDR2 as SYDVKM. This CDR3 spans 19 amino acids.

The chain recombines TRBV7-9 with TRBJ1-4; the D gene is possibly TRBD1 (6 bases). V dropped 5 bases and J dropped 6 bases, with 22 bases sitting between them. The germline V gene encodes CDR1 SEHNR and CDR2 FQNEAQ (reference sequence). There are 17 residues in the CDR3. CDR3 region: CASSLPLTGKIYEKLFF. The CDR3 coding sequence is TGTGCCAGCAGCCTACCCTTAACAGGGAAGATTTATGAAAAACTGTTTTTT.

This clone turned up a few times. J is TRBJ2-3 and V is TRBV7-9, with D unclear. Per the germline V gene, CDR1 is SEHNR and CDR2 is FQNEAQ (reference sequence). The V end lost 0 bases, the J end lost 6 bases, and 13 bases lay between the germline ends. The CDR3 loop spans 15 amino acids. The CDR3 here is CASSLAPPREDTQYF. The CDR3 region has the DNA TGTGCCAGCAGCTTAGCCCCCCCCAGAGAGGATACGCAGTATTTT.

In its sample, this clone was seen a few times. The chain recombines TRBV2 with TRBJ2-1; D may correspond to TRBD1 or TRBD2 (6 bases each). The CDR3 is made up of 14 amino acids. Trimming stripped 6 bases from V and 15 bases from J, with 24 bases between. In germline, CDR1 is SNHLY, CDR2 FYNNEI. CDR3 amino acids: CASRGGETPGGGFF. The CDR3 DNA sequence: TGTGCCAGCAGGGGGGGCGAAACACCCGGCGGAGGGTTCTTC.

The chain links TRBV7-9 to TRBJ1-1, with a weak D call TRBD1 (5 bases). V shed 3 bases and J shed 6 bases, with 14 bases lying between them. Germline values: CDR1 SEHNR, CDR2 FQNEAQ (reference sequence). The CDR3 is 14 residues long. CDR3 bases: TGTGCCAGCAGCTTGAGCGACAGTCCCGCTGAAGCTTTCTTT. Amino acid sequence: CASSLSDSPAEAFF.

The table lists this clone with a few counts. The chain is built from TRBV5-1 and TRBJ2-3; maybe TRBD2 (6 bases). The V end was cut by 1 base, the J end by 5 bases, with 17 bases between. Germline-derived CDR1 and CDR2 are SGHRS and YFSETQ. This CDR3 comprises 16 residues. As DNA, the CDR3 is TGCGCCAGCAGCTTGACTACCCGGGGAGGCATAGATACGCAGTATTTT. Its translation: CASSLTTRGGIDTQYF.

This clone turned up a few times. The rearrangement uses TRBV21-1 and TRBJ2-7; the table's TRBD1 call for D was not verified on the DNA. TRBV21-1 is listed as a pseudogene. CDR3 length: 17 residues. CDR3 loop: CASSMTPALTDTYEQYV. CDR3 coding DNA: TGTGCCAGCAGCATGACCCCCGCGTTGACAGACACTTACGAGCAGTACGTC.

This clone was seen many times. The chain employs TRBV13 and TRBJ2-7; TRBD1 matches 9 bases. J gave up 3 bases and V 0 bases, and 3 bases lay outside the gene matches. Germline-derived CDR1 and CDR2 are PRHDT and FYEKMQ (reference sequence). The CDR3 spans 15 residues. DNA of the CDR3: TGTGCCAGCAGCTTAGGGGACAGGGGTTACTACGAGCAGTACTTC. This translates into CASSLGDRGYYEQYF. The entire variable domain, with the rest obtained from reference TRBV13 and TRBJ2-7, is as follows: AAGVIQSPRHLIKEKRETATLKCYPIPRHDTVYWYQQGPGQDPQFLISFYEKMQSDKGSIPDRFSAQQFSDYHSELNMSSLELGDSALYFCASSLGDRGYYEQYFGPGTRLTVT.

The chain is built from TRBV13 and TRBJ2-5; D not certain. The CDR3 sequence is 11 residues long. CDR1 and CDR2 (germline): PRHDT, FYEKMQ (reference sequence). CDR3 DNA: TGTGCGGTGGGCAGGCAAGAGACCCAGTACTTC. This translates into CAVGRQETQYF. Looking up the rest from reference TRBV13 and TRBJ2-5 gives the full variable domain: AAGVIQSPRHLIKEKRETATLKCYPIPRHDTVYWYQQGPGQDPQFLISFYEKMQSDKGSIPDRFSAQQFSDYHSELNMSSLELGDSALYFCAVGRQETQYFGPGTRLLVL.

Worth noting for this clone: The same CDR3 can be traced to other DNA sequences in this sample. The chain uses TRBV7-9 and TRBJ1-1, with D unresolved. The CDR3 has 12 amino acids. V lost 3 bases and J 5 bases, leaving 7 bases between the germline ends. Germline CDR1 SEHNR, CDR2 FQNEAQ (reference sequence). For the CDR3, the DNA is TGTGCCAGCAGCTTGTCCGGGACTGAAGCTTTCTTT. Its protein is CASSLSGTEAFF.

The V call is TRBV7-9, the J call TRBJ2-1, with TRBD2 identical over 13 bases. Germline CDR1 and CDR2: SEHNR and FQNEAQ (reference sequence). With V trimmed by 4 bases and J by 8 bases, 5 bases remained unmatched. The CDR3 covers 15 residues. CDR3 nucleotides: TGTGCCAGCAGCTCCCGACTAGCGGGAGGACATGAGCAGTTCTTC. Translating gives CASSSRLAGGHEQFF.

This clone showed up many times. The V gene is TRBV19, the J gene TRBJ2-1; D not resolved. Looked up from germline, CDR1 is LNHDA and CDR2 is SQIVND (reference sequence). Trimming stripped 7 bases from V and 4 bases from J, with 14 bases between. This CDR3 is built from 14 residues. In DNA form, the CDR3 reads TGTGCCAGTAACCCAAGAAGAAGTTACAATGAGCAGTTCTTC. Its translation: CASNPRRSYNEQFF. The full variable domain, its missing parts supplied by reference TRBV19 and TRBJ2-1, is DGGITQSPKYLFRKEGQNVTLSCEQNLNHDAMYWYRQDPGQGLRLIYYSQIVNDFQKGDIAEGYSVSREKKESFPLTVTSAQKNPTAFYLCASNPRRSYNEQFFGPGTRLTVL.

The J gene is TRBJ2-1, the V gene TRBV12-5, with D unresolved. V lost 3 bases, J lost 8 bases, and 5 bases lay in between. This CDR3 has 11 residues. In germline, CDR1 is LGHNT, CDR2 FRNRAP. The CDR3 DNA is TGTGCTAGTGGTTTTCAATATGAGCAGTTCTTC. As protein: CASGFQYEQFF.

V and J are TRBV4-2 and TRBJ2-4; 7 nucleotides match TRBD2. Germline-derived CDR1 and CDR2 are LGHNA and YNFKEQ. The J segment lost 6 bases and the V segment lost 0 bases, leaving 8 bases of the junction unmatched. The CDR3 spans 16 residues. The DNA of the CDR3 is TGTGCCAGCAGCCAAGAAGGGACTACAACACTAAACATTCAGTACTTC. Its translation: CASSQEGTTTLNIQYF.